This T cell receptor (beta chain) was sequenced for a study of blood T cell repertoires in COVID-19. This clone was seen ten or more times. The same CDR3 is also encoded by other DNA sequences in this sample. The V gene's germline CDR1 is GTSNPN and CDR2 SVGIG (reference sequence). CDR3 length: 15 amino acids. Only in-frame clones appear in the TCRdb table, and some are missing; sequencing was by immunoSEQ multiplex PCR. The top ten clones hold around 15% of a sample with roughly 110,000 clones, less than 85% of them seen once. What was sequenced was peripheral blood. This chain connects TRBV30 to TRBJ1-2; D may be TRBD1 (6 bases). The origin of this receptor is a woman aged 55-69 years with acute or convalescent COVID-19. CDR3 nucleotides: TGTGCGGGGGATATCGGCAGGGGCGATTCGTATGGCTACACCTTC. Protein: CAGDIGRGDSYGYTF.